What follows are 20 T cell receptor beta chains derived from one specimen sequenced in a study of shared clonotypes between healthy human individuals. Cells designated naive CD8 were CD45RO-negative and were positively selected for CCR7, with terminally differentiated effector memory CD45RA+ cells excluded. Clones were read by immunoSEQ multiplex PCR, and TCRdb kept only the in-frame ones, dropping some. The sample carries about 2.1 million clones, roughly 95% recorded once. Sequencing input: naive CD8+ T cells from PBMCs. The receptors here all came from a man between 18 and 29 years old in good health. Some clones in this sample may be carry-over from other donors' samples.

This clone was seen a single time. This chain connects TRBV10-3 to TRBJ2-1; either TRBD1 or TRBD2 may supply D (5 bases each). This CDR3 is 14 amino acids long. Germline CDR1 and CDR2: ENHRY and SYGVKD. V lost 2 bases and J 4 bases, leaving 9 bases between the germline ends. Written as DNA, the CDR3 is TGTGCCATCAGTGAGGGGGACGGATACAATGAGCAGTTCTTC. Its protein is CAISEGDGYNEQFF.

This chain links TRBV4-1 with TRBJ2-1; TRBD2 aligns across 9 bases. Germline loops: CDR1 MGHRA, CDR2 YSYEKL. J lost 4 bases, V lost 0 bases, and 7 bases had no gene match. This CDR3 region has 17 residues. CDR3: CASSQDVGAGGYNEQFF. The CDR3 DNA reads TGCGCCAGCAGCCAAGATGTGGGAGCGGGAGGTTACAATGAGCAGTTCTTC.

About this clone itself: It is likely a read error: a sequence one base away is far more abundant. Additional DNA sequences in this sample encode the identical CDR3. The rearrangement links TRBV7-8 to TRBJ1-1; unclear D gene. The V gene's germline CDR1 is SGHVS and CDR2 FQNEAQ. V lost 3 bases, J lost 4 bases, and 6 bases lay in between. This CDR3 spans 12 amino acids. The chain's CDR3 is CASSLWGTEAFF. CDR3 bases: TGTGCCAGCAGCTTGTGGGGCACTGAAGCTTTCTTT.

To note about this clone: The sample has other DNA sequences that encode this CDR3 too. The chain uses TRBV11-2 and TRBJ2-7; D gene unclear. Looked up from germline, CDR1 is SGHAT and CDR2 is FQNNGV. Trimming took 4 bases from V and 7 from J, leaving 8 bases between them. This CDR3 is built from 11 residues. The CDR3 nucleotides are TGTGCCAGCAGCTCTGCAGGTGAGCAGTACTTC. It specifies CASSSAGEQYF.

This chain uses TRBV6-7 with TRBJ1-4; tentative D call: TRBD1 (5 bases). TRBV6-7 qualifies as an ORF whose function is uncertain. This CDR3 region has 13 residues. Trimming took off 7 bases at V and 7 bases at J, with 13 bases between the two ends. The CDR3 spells CASKGGASEKLFF. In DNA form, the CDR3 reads TGTGCCAGCAAAGGAGGGGCGTCTGAAAAACTGTTTTTT.

DNA of the CDR3: TGTGCCAGCAGTTTATATCGCAGTAGAGCCTACGAGCAGTACTTC. Translated: CASSLYRSRAYEQYF. The chain joins TRBV27 to TRBJ2-7, with unresolved D. This CDR3 spans 15 amino acids. The ends were cut back, 1 base at V and 2 bases at J, with 12 bases in the middle. Germline V gene data show CDR1 as MNHEY and CDR2 as SMNVEV (reference sequence).

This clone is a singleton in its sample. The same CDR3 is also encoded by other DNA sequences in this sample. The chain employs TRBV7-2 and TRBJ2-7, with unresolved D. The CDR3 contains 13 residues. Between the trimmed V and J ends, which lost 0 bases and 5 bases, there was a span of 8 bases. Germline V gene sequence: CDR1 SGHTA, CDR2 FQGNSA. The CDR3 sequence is CASSLAPGNEQYF. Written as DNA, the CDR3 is TGTGCCAGCAGCTTAGCGCCGGGTAACGAGCAGTACTTC.

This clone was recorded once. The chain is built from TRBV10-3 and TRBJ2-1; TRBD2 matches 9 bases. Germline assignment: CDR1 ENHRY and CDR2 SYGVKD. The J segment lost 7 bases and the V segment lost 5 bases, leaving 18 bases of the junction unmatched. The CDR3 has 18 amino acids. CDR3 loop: CAISLAGVMVRPANEQFF. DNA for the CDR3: TGTGCCATCAGTTTAGCGGGAGTAATGGTGAGGCCGGCGAATGAGCAGTTCTTC.

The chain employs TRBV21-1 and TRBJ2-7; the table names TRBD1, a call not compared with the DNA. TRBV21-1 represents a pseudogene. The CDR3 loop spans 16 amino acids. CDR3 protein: CASSTNRDRRRYEQYF. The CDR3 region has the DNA TGTGCCAGCAGCACTAACCGGGACAGGCGACGCTACGAGCAGTACTTC.

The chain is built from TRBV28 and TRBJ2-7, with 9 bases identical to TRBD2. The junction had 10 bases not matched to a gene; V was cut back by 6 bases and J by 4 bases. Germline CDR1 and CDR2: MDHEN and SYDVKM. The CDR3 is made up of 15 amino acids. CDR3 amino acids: CASSPNSGSKYEQYF. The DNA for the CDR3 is TGTGCCAGCAGCCCAAATAGCGGGAGTAAGTACGAGCAGTACTTC.

The CDR3 region has the DNA TGTGCCAGCAGCCTCTCGTGGCGGGAGGCTTCCTACGAGCAGTACTTC. This gives the protein CASSLSWREASYEQYF. V is TRBV11-2 and J is TRBJ2-7; 8 bases match TRBD2. CDR3 length: 16 amino acids. V gave up 5 bases and J gave up 1 base; unmatched junction bases: 10. Germline-derived CDR1 and CDR2 are SGHAT and FQNNGV.

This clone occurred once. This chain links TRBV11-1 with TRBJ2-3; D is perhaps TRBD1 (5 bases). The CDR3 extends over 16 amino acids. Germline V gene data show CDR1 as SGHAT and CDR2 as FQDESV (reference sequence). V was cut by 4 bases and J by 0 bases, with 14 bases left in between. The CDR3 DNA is TGTGCCAGCAGCTCAAGGGGCTATACCAGCACAGATACGCAGTATTTT. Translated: CASSSRGYTSTDTQYF.

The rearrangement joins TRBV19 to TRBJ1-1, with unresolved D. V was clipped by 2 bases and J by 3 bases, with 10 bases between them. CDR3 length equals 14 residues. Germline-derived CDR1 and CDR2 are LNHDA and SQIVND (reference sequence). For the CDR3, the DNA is TGTGCCAGTAGTATAAAGGGTTTGGACACTGAAGCTTTCTTT. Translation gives CASSIKGLDTEAFF.

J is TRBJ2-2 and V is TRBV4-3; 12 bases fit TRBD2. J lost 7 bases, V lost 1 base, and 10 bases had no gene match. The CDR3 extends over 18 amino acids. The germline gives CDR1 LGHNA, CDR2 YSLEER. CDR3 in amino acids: CASSQAPTSGSPSGELFF. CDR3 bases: TGCGCCAGCAGCCAAGCCCCGACTAGCGGGAGCCCCAGCGGGGAGCTGTTTTTT.

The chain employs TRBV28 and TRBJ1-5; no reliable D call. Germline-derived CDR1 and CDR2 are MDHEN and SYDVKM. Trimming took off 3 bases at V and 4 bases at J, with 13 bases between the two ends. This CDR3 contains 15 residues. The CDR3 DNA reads TGTGCCAGCAGTTTCACGACCCCGGGGAATCAGCCCCAGCATTTT. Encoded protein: CASSFTTPGNQPQHF.

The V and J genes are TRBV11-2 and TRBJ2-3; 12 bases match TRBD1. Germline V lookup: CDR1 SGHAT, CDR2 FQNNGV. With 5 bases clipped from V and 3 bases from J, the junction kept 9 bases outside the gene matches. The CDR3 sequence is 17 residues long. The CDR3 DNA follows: TGTGCCAGCAGCGCCCGGGACAGGGGGCTGGTGACAGATACGCAGTATTTT. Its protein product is CASSARDRGLVTDTQYF.

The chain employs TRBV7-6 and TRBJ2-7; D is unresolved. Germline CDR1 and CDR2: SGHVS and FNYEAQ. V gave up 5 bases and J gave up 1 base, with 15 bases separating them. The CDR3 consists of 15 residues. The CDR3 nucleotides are TGTGCCAGCAGCCCCTCCCGATTTCGGTCCTACGAGCAGTACTTC. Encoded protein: CASSPSRFRSYEQYF.

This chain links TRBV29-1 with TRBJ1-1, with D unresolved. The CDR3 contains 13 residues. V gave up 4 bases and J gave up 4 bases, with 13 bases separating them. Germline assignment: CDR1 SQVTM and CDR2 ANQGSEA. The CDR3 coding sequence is TGCAGCGTTGCGGCCTACCGGAGCACTGAAGCTTTCTTT. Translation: CSVAAYRSTEAFF.

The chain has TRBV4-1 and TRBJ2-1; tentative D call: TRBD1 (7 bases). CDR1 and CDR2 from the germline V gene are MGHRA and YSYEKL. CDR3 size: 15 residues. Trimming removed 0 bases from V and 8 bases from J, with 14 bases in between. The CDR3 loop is CASSQEQGRLHEQFF. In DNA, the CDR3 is TGCGCCAGCAGCCAAGAACAGGGGAGGTTACATGAGCAGTTCTTC.

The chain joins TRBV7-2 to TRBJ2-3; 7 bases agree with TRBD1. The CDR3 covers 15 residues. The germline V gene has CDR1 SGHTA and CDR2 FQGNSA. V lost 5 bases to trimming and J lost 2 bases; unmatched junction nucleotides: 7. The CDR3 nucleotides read TGTGCCAGCAGCCCCACGACAGGGCCCACAGATACGCAGTATTTT. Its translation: CASSPTTGPTDTQYF.